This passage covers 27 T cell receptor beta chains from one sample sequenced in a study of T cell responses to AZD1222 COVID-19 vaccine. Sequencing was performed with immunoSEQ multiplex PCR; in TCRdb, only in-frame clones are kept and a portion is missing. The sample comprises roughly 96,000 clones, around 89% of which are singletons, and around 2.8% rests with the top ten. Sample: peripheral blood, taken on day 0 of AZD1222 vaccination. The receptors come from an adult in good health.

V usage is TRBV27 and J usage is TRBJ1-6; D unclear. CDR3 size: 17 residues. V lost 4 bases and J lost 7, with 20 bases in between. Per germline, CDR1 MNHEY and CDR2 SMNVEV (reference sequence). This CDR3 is CASSSYILSSPNSPLHF. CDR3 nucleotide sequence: TGTGCCAGCAGTTCTTACATCTTATCGTCCCCAAATTCACCCCTCCACTTT.

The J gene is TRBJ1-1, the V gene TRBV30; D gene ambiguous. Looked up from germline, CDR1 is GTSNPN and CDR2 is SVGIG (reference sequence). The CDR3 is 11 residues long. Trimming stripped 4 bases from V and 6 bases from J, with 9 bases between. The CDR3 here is CAWMWAAEAFF. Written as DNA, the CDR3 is TGTGCCTGGATGTGGGCAGCTGAAGCTTTCTTT.

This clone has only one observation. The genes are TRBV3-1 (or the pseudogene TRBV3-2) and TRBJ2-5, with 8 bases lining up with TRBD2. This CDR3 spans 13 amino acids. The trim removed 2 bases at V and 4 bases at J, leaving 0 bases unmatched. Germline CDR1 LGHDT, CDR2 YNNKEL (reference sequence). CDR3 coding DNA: TGTGCCAGCAGCCAACTAGCGGGAGAGACCCAGTACTTC. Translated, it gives CASSQLAGETQYF.

The CDR3 DNA follows: TGTGCCAGCAGTTACTCGCTCGAGGGCACTGAAGCTTTCTTT. Amino acids: CASSYSLEGTEAFF. The rearrangement uses TRBV6-2 or TRBV6-3 and TRBJ1-1; D is unclear. The V and J ends lost 0 bases and 4 bases respectively, with 9 bases between them. The CDR3 has 14 residues. Germline CDR1 reads MNHEY; CDR2 reads SVGEGT.

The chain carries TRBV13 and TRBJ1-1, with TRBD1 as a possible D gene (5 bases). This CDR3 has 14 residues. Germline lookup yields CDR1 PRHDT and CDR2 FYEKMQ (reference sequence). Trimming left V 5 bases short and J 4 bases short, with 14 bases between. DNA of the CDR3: TGTGCCAGCAGCCTCACCGCAGGGCCCACTGAAGCTTTCTTT. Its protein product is CASSLTAGPTEAFF.

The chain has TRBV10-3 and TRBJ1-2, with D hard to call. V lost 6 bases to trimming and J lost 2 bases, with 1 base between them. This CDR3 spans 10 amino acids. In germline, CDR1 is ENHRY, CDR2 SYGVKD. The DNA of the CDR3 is TGTGCCATCAGGAACTATGGCTACACCTTC. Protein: CAIRNYGYTF.

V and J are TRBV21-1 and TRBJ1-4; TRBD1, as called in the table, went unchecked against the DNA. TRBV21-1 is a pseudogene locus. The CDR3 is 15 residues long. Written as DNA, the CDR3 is TGTGCCAGCAGCAAAGGAAGGGGCGCAAATGAAAAACTGTTTTTT. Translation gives CASSKGRGANEKLFF.

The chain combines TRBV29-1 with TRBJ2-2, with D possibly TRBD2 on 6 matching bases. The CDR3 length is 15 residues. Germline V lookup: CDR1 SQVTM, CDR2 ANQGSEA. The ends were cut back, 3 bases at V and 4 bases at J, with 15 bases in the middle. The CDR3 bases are TGCAGCGTTGAGACCGGGACTTCCCTCACCGGGGAGCTGTTTTTT. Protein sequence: CSVETGTSLTGELFF.

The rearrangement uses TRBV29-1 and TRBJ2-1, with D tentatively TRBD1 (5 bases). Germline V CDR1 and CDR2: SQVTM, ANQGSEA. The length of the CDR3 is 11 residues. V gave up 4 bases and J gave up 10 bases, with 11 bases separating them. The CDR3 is CSVVGQVEQFF. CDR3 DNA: TGCAGCGTTGTGGGGCAGGTCGAGCAGTTCTTC.

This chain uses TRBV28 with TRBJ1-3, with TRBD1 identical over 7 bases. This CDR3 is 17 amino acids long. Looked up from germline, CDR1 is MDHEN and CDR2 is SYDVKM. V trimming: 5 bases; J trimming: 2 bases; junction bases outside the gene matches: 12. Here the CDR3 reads CASSNTGTASPGNTIYF. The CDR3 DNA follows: TGTGCCAGCAGTAATACCGGGACAGCGAGCCCTGGAAACACCATATATTTT.

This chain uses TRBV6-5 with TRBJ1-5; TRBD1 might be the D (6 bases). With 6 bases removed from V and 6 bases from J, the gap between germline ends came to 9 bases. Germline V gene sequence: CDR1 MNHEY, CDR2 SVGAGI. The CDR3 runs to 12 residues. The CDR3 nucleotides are TGTGCCAGCAGGGCAGGGGTTCAGCCCCAGCATTTT. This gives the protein CASRAGVQPQHF.

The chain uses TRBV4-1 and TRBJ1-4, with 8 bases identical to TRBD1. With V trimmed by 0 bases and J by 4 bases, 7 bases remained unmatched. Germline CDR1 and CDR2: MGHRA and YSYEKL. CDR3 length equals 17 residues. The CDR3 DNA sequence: TGCGCCAGCAGCCAAGAGAGCAGGGGGCGAAGTAATGAAAAACTGTTTTTT. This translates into CASSQESRGRSNEKLFF.

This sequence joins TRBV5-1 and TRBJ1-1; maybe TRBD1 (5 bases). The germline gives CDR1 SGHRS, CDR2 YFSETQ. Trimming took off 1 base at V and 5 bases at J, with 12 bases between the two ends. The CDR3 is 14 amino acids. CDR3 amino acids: CASSLSGSGTEAFF. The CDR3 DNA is TGCGCCAGCAGCTTGTCAGGGTCGGGAACTGAAGCTTTCTTT. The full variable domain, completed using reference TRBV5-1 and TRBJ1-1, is KAGVTQTPRYLIKTRGQQVTLSCSPISGHRSVSWYQQTPGQGLQFLFEYFSETQRNKGNFPGRFSGRQFSNSRSEMNVSTLELGDSALYLCASSLSGSGTEAFFGQGTRLTVV.

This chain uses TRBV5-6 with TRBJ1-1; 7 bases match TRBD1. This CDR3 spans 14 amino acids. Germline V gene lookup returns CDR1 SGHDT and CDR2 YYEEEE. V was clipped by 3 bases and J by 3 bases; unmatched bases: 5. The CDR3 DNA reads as TGTGCCAGCAGCTCGGTAGACAGGGACACTGAAGCTTTCTTT. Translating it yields CASSSVDRDTEAFF. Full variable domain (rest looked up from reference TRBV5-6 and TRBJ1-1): DAGVTQSPTHLIKTRGQQVTLRCSPKSGHDTVSWYQQALGQGPQFIFQYYEEEERQRGNFPDRFSGHQFPNYSSELNVNALLLGDSALYLCASSSVDRDTEAFFGQGTRLTVV.

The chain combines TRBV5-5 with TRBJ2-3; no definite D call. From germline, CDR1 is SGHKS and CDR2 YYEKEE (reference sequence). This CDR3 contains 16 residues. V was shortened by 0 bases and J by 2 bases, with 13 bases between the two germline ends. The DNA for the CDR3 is TGTGCCAGCAGCTTGGGAACGGCAGGAGCCACAGATACGCAGTATTTT. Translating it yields CASSLGTAGATDTQYF.

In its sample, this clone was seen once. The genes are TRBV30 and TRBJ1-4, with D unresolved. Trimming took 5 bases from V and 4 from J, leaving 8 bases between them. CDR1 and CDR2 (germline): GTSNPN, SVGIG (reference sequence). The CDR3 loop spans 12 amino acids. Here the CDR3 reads CAWGEDNEKLFF. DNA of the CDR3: TGTGCCTGGGGAGAGGATAATGAAAAACTGTTTTTT.

The CDR3 sequence: CASSAFRDRGNEQFF. CDR3 nucleotides: TGTGCCAGCAGTGCATTCCGGGACAGGGGCAATGAGCAGTTCTTC. The V gene is TRBV6-2 or TRBV6-3, the J gene TRBJ2-1; TRBD1 agrees at 10 bases. CDR3 length: 15 amino acids. Germline loops: CDR1 MNHEY, CDR2 SVGEGT. Trimming cost V 5 bases and J 6 bases; bases outside gene matches: 7.

The DNA for the CDR3 is TGTGCCAGCAGCCCGGGGAGCAACTATGGCTACACCTTC. This gives the protein CASSPGSNYGYTF. The rearrangement links TRBV5-6 to TRBJ1-2; D remains unclear. CDR1 and CDR2 (germline): SGHDT, YYEEEE. The V end lost 4 bases, the J end lost 2 bases, and 9 bases lay between the germline ends. The CDR3 has 13 amino acids.

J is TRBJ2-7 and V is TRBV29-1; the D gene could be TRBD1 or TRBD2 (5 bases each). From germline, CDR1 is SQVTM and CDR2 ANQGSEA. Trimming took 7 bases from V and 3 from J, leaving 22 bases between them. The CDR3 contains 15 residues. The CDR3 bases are TGCAGCGCCCGAGCCACCCGGGACCGGAGCTACGAGCAGTACTTC. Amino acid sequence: CSARATRDRSYEQYF.

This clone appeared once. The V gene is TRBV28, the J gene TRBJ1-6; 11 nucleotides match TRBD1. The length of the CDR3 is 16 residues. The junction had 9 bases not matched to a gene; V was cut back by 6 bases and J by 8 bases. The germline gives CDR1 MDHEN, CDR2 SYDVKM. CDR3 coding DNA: TGTGCCAGCAGGATAGGACAGGGGGCTAGTGATTCACCCCTCCACTTT. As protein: CASRIGQGASDSPLHF.

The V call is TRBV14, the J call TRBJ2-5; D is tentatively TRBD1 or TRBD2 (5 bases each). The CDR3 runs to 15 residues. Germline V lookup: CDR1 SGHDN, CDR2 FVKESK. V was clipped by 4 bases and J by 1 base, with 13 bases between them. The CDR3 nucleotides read TGTGCCAGCAGCCCGCGGGCCGGGACCCAAGAGACCCAGTACTTC. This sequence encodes CASSPRAGTQETQYF.

CDR3 sequence reads: CSARGSSVDTEAFF. Written as DNA, the CDR3 is TGCAGTGCTCGTGGGAGCAGTGTAGACACTGAAGCTTTCTTT. The chain employs TRBV20-1 and TRBJ1-1, with unresolved D. This CDR3 comprises 14 residues. The germline CDR1 and CDR2 sequences are DFQATT and SNEGSKA (reference sequence). V lost 5 bases and J 3 bases, leaving 16 bases between the germline ends.

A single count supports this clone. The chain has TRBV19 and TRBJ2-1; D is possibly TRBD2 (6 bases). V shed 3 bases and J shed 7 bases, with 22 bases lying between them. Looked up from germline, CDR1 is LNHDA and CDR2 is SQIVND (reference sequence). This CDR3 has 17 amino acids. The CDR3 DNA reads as TGTGCCAGTAGTATGAGAGGGCTGGCGCGGGGAACAAATGAGCAGTTCTTC. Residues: CASSMRGLARGTNEQFF.

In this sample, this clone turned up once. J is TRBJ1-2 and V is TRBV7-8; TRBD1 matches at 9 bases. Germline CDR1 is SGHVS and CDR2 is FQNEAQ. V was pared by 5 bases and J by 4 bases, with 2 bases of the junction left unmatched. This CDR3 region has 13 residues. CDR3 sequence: CASSGTGFYGYTF. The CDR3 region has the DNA TGTGCCAGCAGCGGGACAGGGTTCTATGGCTACACCTTC.

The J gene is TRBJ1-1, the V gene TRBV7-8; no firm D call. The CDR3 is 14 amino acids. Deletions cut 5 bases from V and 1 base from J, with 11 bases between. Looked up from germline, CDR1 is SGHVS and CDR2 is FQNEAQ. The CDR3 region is CASSLRVWNTEAFF. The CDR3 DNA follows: TGTGCCAGCAGCCTTAGGGTGTGGAACACTGAAGCTTTCTTT.

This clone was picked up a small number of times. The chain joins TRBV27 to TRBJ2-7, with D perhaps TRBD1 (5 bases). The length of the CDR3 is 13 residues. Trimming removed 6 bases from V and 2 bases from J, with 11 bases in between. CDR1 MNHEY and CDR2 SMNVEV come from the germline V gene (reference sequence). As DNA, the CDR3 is TGTGCCAGCAGGTACAGGTCACCCTACGAGCAGTACTTC. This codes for CASRYRSPYEQYF.

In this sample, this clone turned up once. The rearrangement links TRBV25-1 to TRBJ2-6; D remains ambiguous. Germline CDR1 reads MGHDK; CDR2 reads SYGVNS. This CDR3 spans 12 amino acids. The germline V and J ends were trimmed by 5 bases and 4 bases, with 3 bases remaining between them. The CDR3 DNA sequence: TGTGCCAGCAGTTTCGGGGCCAACGTCCTGACTTTC. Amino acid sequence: CASSFGANVLTF.